This TCR beta chain was recorded in a study of human T cells and chemical hapten exposure. Time point denoted: pre-sensitization, week 0. Stated treatment: therapeutic diphenylcyclopropenone sensitization with weekly scalp DPC. Donation of samples came from alopecia patients who were 18 to 70 years old and suitable for DPC. Overall study findings and caveats: With alopecia, donors may have immune responses unlike healthy people's.

There are a few counts of this clonotype. Its antigen is currently unknown. V was shortened by 5 bases and J by 0 bases, with 16 bases between the two germline ends. Germline V gives CDR1 SGHAT, CDR2 FQNNGV. CDR3 size: 16 residues. Source study methods: Between 23,224 and 690,600 TCRs appeared in each sample, and the median stood at approximately 100,000. TCRdb reprocessed the RACE reads with MiXCR, giving one entry per CDR3 protein. None of the V and J calls come from the authors' own analysis; TCRdb made them. The sample has roughly 110,000 distinct CDR3 sequences; roughly 12% are singletons. The origin of this receptor is a woman in her forties or fifties with alopecia areata. Some clones in this sample may be carry-over from other donors' samples. The gene calls are TRBV11-2 and TRBJ1-2; the D is unclear. Specimen: whole blood, collected in connection with sensitization to the hapten diphenylcyclopropenone (DPC). CDR3 DNA: TGTGCCAGCAGCCCCGGCCCGGGCCGATCTAACTATGGCTACACCTTC. It is translated as CASSPGPGRSNYGYTF.